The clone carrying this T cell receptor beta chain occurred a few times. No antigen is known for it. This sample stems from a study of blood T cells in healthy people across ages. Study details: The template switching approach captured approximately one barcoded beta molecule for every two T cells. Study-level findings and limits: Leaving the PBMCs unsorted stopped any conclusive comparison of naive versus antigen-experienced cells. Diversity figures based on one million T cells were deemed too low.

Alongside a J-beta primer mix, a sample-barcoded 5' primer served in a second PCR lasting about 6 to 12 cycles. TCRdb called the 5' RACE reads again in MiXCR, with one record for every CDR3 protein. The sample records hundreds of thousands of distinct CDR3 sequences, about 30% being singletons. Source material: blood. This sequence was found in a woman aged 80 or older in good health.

The CDR3 here is CATSDPGTGHQPQYF. The CDR3 bases are TGTGCCACCAGTGACCCGGGGACAGGGCATCAGCCCCAGTACTTC. The V gene is TRBV24-1, the J gene TRBJ2-5; 9 nucleotides match TRBD1. This CDR3 has 15 amino acids. The germline V gene encodes CDR1 KGHDR and CDR2 SFDVKD. Trimming removed 4 bases from V and 9 bases from J; junction bases left unmatched: 11.